Following are 17 T cell receptor beta chains from one sample sequenced in a study of CD8 T cells in ankylosing spondylitis. Study-wide results and caveats: A TCR beta motif made of 7 to 9 highly homologous variants seemed typical of ankylosing spondylitis blood.

Their recognized antigens are unknown. TCRdb re-analysed the 5' RACE reads in MiXCR, keeping a single row per CDR3 protein. The data show over 400,000 distinct CDR3 sequences, roughly a quarter seen once. The sample comprised blood, either unsorted or a sorted T cell fraction (not recorded which). All receptors come from a male donor with ankylosing spondylitis.

This clonotype was counted a few times. The chain combines TRBV29-1 with TRBJ2-7; D is ambiguous. Germline loops: CDR1 SQVTM, CDR2 ANQGSEA. The CDR3 has 12 amino acids. Deletions cut 7 bases from V and 3 bases from J, with 13 bases between. The CDR3, as DNA: TGCAGCGCTCGTGGGCTGAACTACGAGCAGTACTTC. Its protein is CSARGLNYEQYF.

The table lists this clonotype with a few counts. The chain is built from TRBV7-2 and TRBJ2-5, with TRBD2 matching 7 bases. The junction had 8 bases not matched to a gene; V was cut back by 3 bases and J by 4 bases. Per the germline V gene, CDR1 is SGHTA and CDR2 is FQGNSA. The CDR3 runs 15 residues. CDR3 DNA sequence: TGTGCCAGCAGCTTTCAGGGCGGGAGAGGAGAGACCCAGTACTTC. Amino acids: CASSFQGGRGETQYF. Supplemented by reference TRBV7-2 and TRBJ2-5, the full variable domain reads GAGVSQSPSNKVTEKGKDVELRCDPISGHTALYWYRQSLGQGLEFLIYFQGNSAPDKSGLPSDRFSAERTGGSVSTLTIQRTQQEDSAVYLCASSFQGGRGETQYFGPGTRLLVL.

This sequence joins TRBV12-3 or TRBV12-4 and TRBJ2-5; tentatively, D is TRBD2 (5 bases). Trimming left V 5 bases short and J 2 bases short, with 9 bases between. This CDR3 has 13 amino acids. The CDR3 nucleotides read TGTGCCAGCAGTCGGCCGGGACAAGAGACCCAGTACTTC. Protein: CASSRPGQETQYF.

The rearrangement links TRBV11-2 to TRBJ1-2; 11 bases align to TRBD1. From germline, CDR1 is SGHAT and CDR2 FQNNGV. With V trimmed by 0 bases and J by 6 bases, 9 bases remained unmatched. The CDR3 spans 17 residues. CDR3 in amino acids: CASSLERTGGLGDGYTF. CDR3 coding DNA: TGTGCCAGCAGCTTAGAGAGGACAGGGGGCTTAGGGGATGGCTACACCTTC.

V is TRBV20-1 and J is TRBJ2-3, with D possibly matching TRBD2 (7 bases). The CDR3 is 15 residues long. Trimming removed 0 bases at V and 4 bases at J, with 14 bases between. Looked up from germline, CDR1 is DFQATT and CDR2 is SNEGSKA (reference sequence). Written as DNA, the CDR3 is TGCAGTGCTAGAGAAGGGGGACTATTGGCAGATACGCAGTATTTT. It codes for CSAREGGLLADTQYF.

The chain has TRBV10-3 and TRBJ2-2; TRBD1 matches at 7 bases. CDR1 ENHRY and CDR2 SYGVKD come from the germline V gene. V dropped 6 bases and J dropped 5; count of bases not matched to a gene: 6. The length of the CDR3 is 14 residues. CDR3 sequence (DNA): TGTGCCATCAGAGAAGGGGGCGCAACCGGGGAGCTGTTTTTT. Its translation is CAIREGGATGELFF.

Many counts were recorded for this clonotype. This chain links TRBV18 with TRBJ2-1; no clear D. CDR1 KGHSH and CDR2 LQKENI come from the germline V gene. Trimming shortened V by 3 bases and J by 4 bases, and 13 bases separated the two germline ends. The CDR3 loop spans 15 amino acids. The CDR3 sequence is CASSPMPVGYNEQFF. The CDR3 nucleotides read TGTGCCAGCTCACCGATGCCAGTAGGTTACAATGAGCAGTTCTTC.

The table lists this clonotype with a few counts. The rearrangement uses TRBV5-1 and TRBJ2-5; the match to TRBD2 covers 9 bases. CDR3 length: 15 amino acids. Germline V gene data show CDR1 as SGHRS and CDR2 as YFSETQ. With V trimmed by 0 bases and J by 4 bases, 4 bases remained unmatched. CDR3 loop: CASSLVAGEGETQYF. The CDR3 DNA follows: TGCGCCAGCAGCTTGGTAGCGGGAGAGGGAGAGACCCAGTACTTC.

The table lists this clonotype with a few counts. The chain employs TRBV20-1 and TRBJ2-3, with a tentative D call TRBD2 (6 bases). This CDR3 has 16 amino acids. Germline V gives CDR1 DFQATT, CDR2 SNEGSKA (reference sequence). Between the trimmed V and J ends, which lost 3 bases and 2 bases, there was a span of 18 bases. CDR3 loop: CSASFTTGTPTDTQYF. In nucleotides, the CDR3 is TGCAGTGCTAGCTTTACTACCGGGACTCCCACAGATACGCAGTATTTT.

CDR3 residues: CASSRRRTGTREQPQHF. The DNA of the CDR3 is TGTGCCAGCAGCCGGCGGAGAACAGGGACGAGGGAGCAGCCCCAGCATTTT. V is TRBV7-8 and J is TRBJ1-5, with a possible D match to TRBD1 (6 bases). V was trimmed by 5 bases and J by 7 bases, leaving 24 bases between them. Germline V gene sequence: CDR1 SGHVS, CDR2 FQNEAQ. The CDR3 is 17 residues long.

The rearrangement joins TRBV5-5 to TRBJ2-1; 9 bases line up with TRBD2. CDR1 SGHKS and CDR2 YYEKEE come from the germline V gene (reference sequence). V lost 3 bases, J lost 5 bases, and 6 bases stayed unmatched. The CDR3 loop spans 15 amino acids. CDR3 sequence reads: CASSWEREAHNEQFF. Written as DNA, the CDR3 is TGTGCCAGCAGCTGGGAGCGGGAGGCACACAATGAGCAGTTCTTC.

The chain links TRBV19 to TRBJ2-1; no definite D call. With 2 bases removed from V and 3 bases from J, the gap between germline ends came to 14 bases. The length of the CDR3 is 16 residues. Germline V gene lookup returns CDR1 LNHDA and CDR2 SQIVND (reference sequence). CDR3 in amino acids: CASSIMAAGRYNEQFF. In DNA form, the CDR3 reads TGTGCCAGTAGTATAATGGCAGCCGGCCGCTACAATGAGCAGTTCTTC.

This chain joins TRBV12-3 or TRBV12-4 and TRBJ2-2; possibly TRBD1 for D (6 bases). V shed 6 bases and J shed 6 bases, with 11 bases lying between them. This CDR3 region has 13 residues. The CDR3 DNA is TGTGCCAGCAGAACCACAGGGTCCGGGGAGCTGTTTTTT. It encodes CASRTTGSGELFF.

This clonotype came up a few times. The genes are TRBV3-1 and TRBJ2-7; a possible D gene is TRBD2 (6 bases). Trimming took 3 bases from V and 7 from J, leaving 10 bases between them. This CDR3 region has 12 residues. Germline assignment: CDR1 LGHDT and CDR2 YNNKEL (reference sequence). The CDR3 region is CASSHLAEEQYF. The DNA for the CDR3 is TGTGCCAGCAGCCATTTAGCGGAAGAGCAGTACTTC.

The chain combines TRBV6-1 with TRBJ1-1; perhaps TRBD1 as D (5 bases). V lost 6 bases to trimming and J lost 1 base, with 12 bases between them. Germline V gene lookup returns CDR1 MNHNS and CDR2 SASEGT. The CDR3 is made up of 14 amino acids. CDR3 sequence (DNA): TGTGCCAGCAGGGGGGGGAGGGCGAACACTGAAGCTTTCTTT. It yields the protein CASRGGRANTEAFF.

This clonotype was counted between two and nine times. J is TRBJ2-3 and V is TRBV7-6, with D perhaps TRBD2 (5 bases). Germline-derived CDR1 and CDR2 are SGHVS and FNYEAQ. This CDR3 has 13 residues. Trimming took off 0 bases at V and 10 bases at J, with 11 bases between the two ends. The CDR3: CASSLALDGAQYF. The CDR3 DNA follows: TGTGCCAGCAGCTTAGCCCTTGACGGGGCGCAGTATTTT.

The chain employs TRBV7-2 and TRBJ2-2; TRBD1 might be the D (6 bases). V gave up 7 bases and J gave up 4 bases, with 19 bases separating them. The CDR3 is 16 residues long. CDR1 and CDR2 from the germline V gene are SGHTA and FQGNSA. The CDR3 coding sequence is TGTGCCAGCACCCCGGCTGGGGGCGCGAGCACCGGGGAGCTGTTTTTT. The encoded protein is CASTPAGGASTGELFF.